The 14 T cell receptor beta chains below were found in one sample sequenced in a study of blood T cell repertoires in COVID-19. Sequencing was performed with immunoSEQ multiplex PCR; in TCRdb, only in-frame clones are kept and a portion is missing. The sample records around 200,000 clones, approximately 81% being singletons. The sample comprised peripheral blood. These receptors all stem from a woman between 65 and 79 years old with COVID-19, enrolled during active disease.

The V and J genes are TRBV28 and TRBJ1-2, with 7 bases fitting TRBD1. Trimming took 4 bases from V and 1 from J; bases not matched to a gene: 9. The germline V gene encodes CDR1 MDHEN and CDR2 SYDVKM. This CDR3 comprises 16 residues. As DNA, the CDR3 is TGTGCCAGCAGTTCCATTAGGGACAGCCTTAACTATGGCTACACCTTC. Encoded protein: CASSSIRDSLNYGYTF.

This clone was recorded a few times. The rearrangement uses TRBV7-3 and TRBJ1-6; D remains ambiguous. The V end was cut by 5 bases, the J end by 10 bases, with 12 bases between. Germline CDR1 is SGHTA and CDR2 is FQGTGA. The CDR3 loop spans 13 amino acids. In DNA, the CDR3 is TGTGCCAGCAGCCGCGGTTCCGGGTCACCCCTCCACTTT. Residues: CASSRGSGSPLHF.

This rearrangement joins TRBV18 to TRBJ2-5; the match to TRBD2 covers 8 bases. The CDR3 totals 15 residues. The V gene's germline CDR1 is KGHSH and CDR2 LQKENI. V shed 2 bases, J shed 2 bases, and the junction held 4 bases outside the gene matches. The CDR3 reads CASSPTSGTQETQYF. CDR3 in DNA: TGTGCCAGCTCACCAACTAGCGGTACTCAAGAGACCCAGTACTTC.

The CDR3 spells CASSLLAEIPGANVLTF. The CDR3, as DNA: TGTGCCAGCAGTTTATTGGCAGAAATCCCTGGGGCCAACGTCCTGACTTTC. The J gene is TRBJ2-6, the V gene TRBV27; D is unresolved. Trimming took off 1 base at V and 2 bases at J, with 12 bases between the two ends. Germline values: CDR1 MNHEY, CDR2 SMNVEV (reference sequence). The CDR3 length is 17 residues.

This clone was counted ten times or more. The J gene is TRBJ2-7, the V gene TRBV2; maybe TRBD1 (6 bases). Germline V lookup: CDR1 SNHLY, CDR2 FYNNEI. The CDR3 sequence is 11 residues long. The V gene lost 8 bases and the J gene lost 10 bases, with 15 bases spanning the gap. The CDR3 region has the DNA TGTGCCAGCGGAACTCCAGGGGACCAGTACTTC. Amino acids: CASGTPGDQYF. Together with reference TRBV2 and TRBJ2-7, the CDR3 gives the full variable domain: EPEVTQTPSHQVTQMGQEVILRCVPISNHLYFYWYRQILGQKVEFLVSFYNNEISEKSEIFDDQFSVERPDGSNFTLKIRSTKLEDSAMYFCASGTPGDQYFGPGTRLTVT.

This chain links TRBV7-2 with TRBJ1-3, with 7 bases aligning to TRBD1. V shed 8 bases and J 0 bases; nucleotides not matched to a gene: 7. The CDR3 covers 15 residues. Germline CDR1 is SGHTA and CDR2 is FQGNSA. The CDR3 nucleotides read TGTGCCAGCTCCGGGACAGTGATCTCTGGAAACACCATATATTTT. This encodes CASSGTVISGNTIYF.

This clone was found once. The chain links TRBV5-4 to TRBJ2-4, with 8 positions matching TRBD2. Germline V CDR1 and CDR2: SGHNT, YYREEE (reference sequence). Trimming removed 2 bases from V and 0 bases from J; junction bases left unmatched: 10. This CDR3 is built from 18 residues. The CDR3 DNA reads as TGTGCCAGCAGCTTTGGCCGGGAGGGTCTACTAGCCAAAAACATTCAGTACTTC. Translation: CASSFGREGLLAKNIQYF. The full variable domain, its missing parts supplied by reference TRBV5-4 and TRBJ2-4, is ETGVTQSPTHLIKTRGQQVTLRCSSQSGHNTVSWYQQALGQGPQFIFQYYREEENGRGNFPPRFSGLQFPNYSSELNVNALELDDSALYLCASSFGREGLLAKNIQYFGAGTRLSVL.

The chain uses TRBV6-5 and TRBJ1-1; possible D gene TRBD1, 6 bases. Germline V gene lookup returns CDR1 MNHEY and CDR2 SVGAGI. Trimming removed 7 bases from V and 1 base from J, with 10 bases in between. This CDR3 spans 13 amino acids. The CDR3: CASKSTGNTEAFF. The CDR3 DNA reads as TGTGCCAGCAAATCGACAGGGAACACTGAAGCTTTCTTT.

This clone has just one count. J is TRBJ1-4 and V is TRBV6-1; the D gene is possibly TRBD1 (5 bases). The CDR3 spans 15 residues. Trimming shortened V by 2 bases and J by 8 bases, and 15 bases separated the two germline ends. The germline gives CDR1 MNHNS, CDR2 SASEGT. In DNA form, the CDR3 reads TGTGCCAGCAGTGAAATAGGGACTCTAGGCGAAAAACTGTTTTTT. Encoded protein: CASSEIGTLGEKLFF.

This clone was observed many times. This sequence joins TRBV30 and TRBJ2-7; perhaps TRBD2 as D (5 bases). The CDR3 runs 12 residues. Germline V gene data show CDR1 as GTSNPN and CDR2 as SVGIG (reference sequence). The ends were cut back, 2 bases at V and 2 bases at J, with 7 bases in the middle. The CDR3 sequence is CAWSHGTYEQYF. In nucleotides, the CDR3 is TGTGCCTGGAGTCACGGGACCTACGAGCAGTACTTC. The full variable domain, with the rest looked up from reference TRBV30 and TRBJ2-7, is SQTIHQWPATLVQPVGSPLSLECTVEGTSNPNLYWYRQAAGRGLQLLFYSVGIGQISSEVPQNLSASRPQDRQFILSSKKLLLSDSGFYLCAWSHGTYEQYFGPGTRLTVT.

The chain employs TRBV28 and TRBJ1-2, with 10 bases fitting TRBD1. The CDR3 is 13 amino acids. The V segment lost 8 bases and the J segment 4 bases; nucleotides outside the gene matches: 4. Germline-derived CDR1 and CDR2 are MDHEN and SYDVKM. The CDR3 DNA sequence: TGTGCCAGCGGAAGGACAGGGGGCTATGGCTACACCTTC. Protein sequence: CASGRTGGYGYTF.

The gene calls are TRBV4-1 and TRBJ1-1, with D unresolved. The germline gives CDR1 MGHRA, CDR2 YSYEKL. The CDR3 has 16 amino acids. Trimming stripped 1 base from V and 1 base from J, with 13 bases between. The CDR3 loop reads CASSQGLASGNTEAFF. The CDR3 coding sequence is TGCGCCAGCAGCCAAGGTTTGGCTTCAGGGAACACTGAAGCTTTCTTT.

The CDR3 DNA reads TGTGCCAGCAGTGAACTGTCCTCCGGGACAAACACTGAAGCTTTCTTT. Its protein is CASSELSSGTNTEAFF. The chain is built from TRBV6-1 and TRBJ1-1; the D gene is possibly TRBD1 (6 bases). The CDR3 spans 16 residues. Germline CDR1 MNHNS, CDR2 SASEGT. Trimming pared 2 bases from V and 2 bases from J, leaving 15 bases between.

This chain uses TRBV7-8 with TRBJ1-2; the D gene is possibly TRBD1 (6 bases). The germline CDR1 and CDR2 sequences are SGHVS and FQNEAQ. V lost 5 bases and J lost 13, with 20 bases in between. The CDR3 spans 13 residues. The CDR3 loop is CASSLERQARGTF. The CDR3 coding sequence is TGTGCCAGCAGCCTAGAAAGACAGGCCCGGGGCACCTTC.